A single sample is the source of the 21 T cell receptor beta chains below, sequenced in a study of cytomegalovirus exposure and HLA in healthy donors (TCRdb year 2017). The receptor library was made with the immunoSEQ multiplex PCR assay. For the multiplex PCR, a mixture combining 60 forward primers for TCR Vbeta segments and 13 reverse primers for TCR Jbeta segments was used. TCRdb holds this immuneACCESS table with in-frame rearrangements only. Some clones are missing; in checked studies, unresolved V genes explain under half, and the rest has no known cause. The sample data list 130,000 to 150,000 clones, and 70% to 80% of these were observed just once. The top ten clonotypes cover around 3.7% of the sample. Sequencing was performed on PBMCs. The receptors were sampled from a man between 18 and 29 years old in good health and CMV-seronegative.

This clone has only one observation. V gene TRBV5-1 combines with J gene TRBJ2-5; 7 positions match TRBD1. Germline CDR1 is SGHRS and CDR2 is YFSETQ. The V segment lost 3 bases and the J segment 5 bases; nucleotides outside the gene matches: 19. The CDR3 is 18 amino acids. The CDR3 DNA sequence: TGCGCCAGCAGCTCAGGAAGGACAGGTGTGTTTAGAGGGGAGACCCAGTACTTC. This sequence encodes CASSSGRTGVFRGETQYF.

The chain joins TRBV7-9 to TRBJ2-1; D is possibly TRBD2 (6 bases). Looked up from germline, CDR1 is SEHNR and CDR2 is FQNEAQ (reference sequence). With 8 bases removed from V and 1 base from J, the gap between germline ends came to 12 bases. The CDR3 extends over 14 amino acids. Written as DNA, the CDR3 is TGTGCCAGCCGGGCTAGCGTATCCTACAATGAGCAGTTCTTC. Its protein is CASRASVSYNEQFF.

In this sample, this clone turned up once. CDR3 region: CASSILFRDSENIQYF. The CDR3 nucleotides are TGTGCCAGTAGTATACTGTTTCGGGACAGCGAAAACATTCAGTACTTC. This chain links TRBV19 with TRBJ2-4, with 7 bases fitting TRBD1. Germline V CDR1 and CDR2: LNHDA, SQIVND (reference sequence). There are 16 residues in the CDR3. V lost 2 bases to trimming and J lost 5 bases; unmatched junction nucleotides: 9.

About this clone: An end of the junction does not agree with germline; a read error may underlie this. This chain connects TRBV5-1 to TRBJ1-1; 9 bases map to TRBD1. Germline CDR1 and CDR2: SGHRS and YFSETQ. CDR3 length: 18 amino acids. In nucleotides, the CDR3 is TGCGCCGGCAGCGAGGGACAGGGAAAGGTCGGATCTTCCACTGAAGCTTTCTTT. It is translated as CAGSEGQGKVGSSTEAFF. Based on the CDR3 plus reference TRBV5-1 and TRBJ1-1, the full variable domain is KAGVTQTPRYLIKTRGQQVTLSCSPISGHRSVSWYQQTPGQGLQFLFEYFSETQRNKGNFPGRFSGRQFSNSRSEMNVSTLELGDSALYLCAGSEGQGKVGSSTEAFFGQGTRLTVV.

J is TRBJ2-1 and V is TRBV19; TRBD1 matches at 7 bases. Germline CDR1 and CDR2: LNHDA and SQIVND (reference sequence). This CDR3 contains 12 residues. V gave up 5 bases and J gave up 7 bases; unmatched junction bases: 2. Written as DNA, the CDR3 is TGTGCCAGTAGTGAGACAGGGAATGAGCAGTTCTTC. Translated: CASSETGNEQFF.

CDR3 coding DNA: TGTGCCATCAGTGAGTTTGGCGGGGCTCAAGAGACCCAGTACTTC. Translating gives CAISEFGGAQETQYF. The gene calls are TRBV10-3 and TRBJ2-5, with D maybe TRBD2 (6 bases). The CDR3 sequence is 15 residues long. With 1 base removed from V and 2 bases from J, the gap between germline ends came to 11 bases. CDR1 is ENHRY, CDR2 SYGVKD, per germline.

The CDR3: CASSPLGRVAGTDTQYF. DNA for the CDR3: TGCGCCAGCAGCCCGCTAGGTCGGGTAGCAGGGACAGATACGCAGTATTTT. The rearrangement links TRBV5-1 to TRBJ2-3, with TRBD1 as a possible D gene (5 bases). The CDR3 runs 17 residues. CDR1 and CDR2 from the germline V gene are SGHRS and YFSETQ. V was trimmed by 4 bases and J by 3 bases, leaving 21 bases between them.

The chain joins TRBV27 to TRBJ2-5, with 9 bases fitting TRBD2. The CDR3 is made up of 15 amino acids. The germline CDR1 and CDR2 sequences are MNHEY and SMNVEV (reference sequence). V gave up 6 bases and J gave up 11 bases; unmatched junction bases: 16. The CDR3: CASSPVASGMGEQYF. CDR3 bases: TGTGCCAGCAGCCCCGTGGCTAGCGGGATGGGGGAGCAGTACTTC.

V is TRBV10-1 and J is TRBJ2-5; TRBD1 matches 8 bases. Germline trimming cut 0 bases from V and 2 bases from J; bases unmatched to any gene: 2. The CDR3 runs to 15 residues. CDR1 is WNHNN and CDR2 is SYGVQD in the germline V gene (reference sequence). In nucleotides, the CDR3 is TGCGCCAGCAGTGAGTCCGGACAGGGACAAGAGACCCAGTACTTC. Encoded protein: CASSESGQGQETQYF.

The CDR3 DNA follows: TGTGCCAGCAGCTCCTTGACAGGGGGCAACTATGATGAAAAACTGTTTTTT. Encoded protein: CASSSLTGGNYDEKLFF. The chain links TRBV11-2 to TRBJ1-4; 10 positions match TRBD1. The CDR3 contains 17 residues. Unmatched junction bases numbered 11, after V lost 4 bases and J lost 6 bases. CDR1 and CDR2 from the germline V gene are SGHAT and FQNNGV.

This chain links TRBV6-5 with TRBJ2-5; D is ambiguous. TRBJ2-7 explains the end of the DNA better; the J call may be wrong. CDR1 is MNHEY and CDR2 is SVGAGI in the germline V gene. The CDR3 covers 14 residues. CDR3 region: CASSYSGVGYEQYF. CDR3 bases: TGTGCCAGCAGTTACTCTGGAGTAGGCTACGAGCAGTACTTC.

This clone was observed a few times. The chain recombines TRBV18 with TRBJ2-5, with 7 bases identical to TRBD2. This CDR3 has 14 residues. CDR1 KGHSH and CDR2 LQKENI come from the germline V gene. Trimming took 6 bases from V and 2 from J; bases not matched to a gene: 6. The DNA of the CDR3 is TGTGCCAGCTCCTTTATGCGGGGGCAAGAGACCCAGTACTTC. Amino acids: CASSFMRGQETQYF.

For this clone: Sequence at one end of the junction differs from germline and may be a read error. The chain links TRBV6-1 to TRBJ2-2; TRBD1 might be the D (6 bases). This CDR3 region has 16 residues. The germline V gene has CDR1 MNHNS and CDR2 SASEGT. The CDR3 DNA follows: TGTGCCAGCAGGGAAGACAGGCGAAGAAGCACCGGGGAGCTGTTTTTT. This gives the protein CASREDRRRSTGELFF.

The chain combines TRBV27 with TRBJ2-7; D remains unclear. The CDR3 length is 11 residues. Trimming removed 4 bases from V and 5 bases from J, with 6 bases in between. Germline V lookup: CDR1 MNHEY, CDR2 SMNVEV (reference sequence). CDR3 in amino acids: CASSSPNEQYF. CDR3 sequence (DNA): TGTGCCAGCAGTTCCCCCAACGAGCAGTACTTC.

Note on this clone: One end of the junction is discordant with germline, which a read error may explain. The J gene is TRBJ1-2, the V gene TRBV19; the D gene is possibly TRBD1 (5 bases). The CDR3 covers 11 residues. Germline V gene lookup returns CDR1 LNHDA and CDR2 SQIVND (reference sequence). The CDR3 DNA reads TGTGCCAGTAGTTTGGGGCGGATCTTCCTTTTC. Translated: CASSLGRIFLF. The full variable domain, its missing parts supplied by reference TRBV19 and TRBJ1-2, is DGGITQSPKYLFRKEGQNVTLSCEQNLNHDAMYWYRQDPGQGLRLIYYSQIVNDFQKGDIAEGYSVSREKKESFPLTVTSAQKNPTAFYLCASSLGRIFLFGSGTRLTVV.

The chain couples TRBV18 to TRBJ1-2; 7 bases map to TRBD1. Germline trimming cut 3 bases from V and 3 bases from J; bases unmatched to any gene: 4. CDR1 and CDR2 (germline): KGHSH, LQKENI. The CDR3 sequence is 14 residues long. CDR3 nucleotides: TGTGCCAGCTCACCTCCGGACAGGTACTATGGCTACACCTTC. Translating it yields CASSPPDRYYGYTF.

This chain connects TRBV27 to TRBJ1-4, with 9 bases matching TRBD1. Per germline, CDR1 MNHEY and CDR2 SMNVEV (reference sequence). This CDR3 contains 14 residues. The V gene end was trimmed by 6 bases and the J gene end by 8 bases; junction bases not matched to a gene: 7. CDR3 sequence: CASRRQGGGEKLFF. DNA of the CDR3: TGTGCCAGCAGGAGACAGGGGGGGGGAGAAAAACTGTTTTTT.

This chain uses TRBV5-1 with TRBJ2-3, with 8 bases aligning to TRBD1. The CDR3 is 15 residues long. Germline CDR1 is SGHRS and CDR2 is YFSETQ. As DNA, the CDR3 is TGCAGTAGCACCCCCATGGGGACAGGCTCAGATACGCAGTATTTT. Protein: CSSTPMGTGSDTQYF.

CDR3 nucleotide sequence: TGTGCCAGCAGCTCCTACAGACTAGCGGGAGTGGAGACCCAGTACTTC. Protein product: CASSSYRLAGVETQYF. This chain uses TRBV14 with TRBJ2-5, with 12 bases identical to TRBD2. The CDR3 is 16 amino acids. CDR1 SGHDN and CDR2 FVKESK come from the germline V gene. With 5 bases clipped from V and 5 bases from J, the junction kept 9 bases outside the gene matches. The full variable domain, its missing parts supplied by reference TRBV14 and TRBJ2-5, is EAGVTQFPSHSVIEKGQTVTLRCDPISGHDNLYWYRRVMGKEIKFLLHFVKESKQDESGMPNNRFLAERTGGTYSTLKVQPAELEDSGVYFCASSSYRLAGVETQYFGPGTRLLVL.

The chain couples TRBV4-1 to TRBJ2-7; 10 nucleotides line up with TRBD2. The CDR3 spans 17 residues. Germline values: CDR1 MGHRA, CDR2 YSYEKL. V gave up 3 bases and J gave up 5 bases; unmatched junction bases: 13. CDR3 bases: TGCGCCAGCAGCCATGAGGCGGTAGCGGGAGGCGGCGACGAGCAGTACTTC. Its translation: CASSHEAVAGGGDEQYF.

This chain uses TRBV5-1 with TRBJ1-4; 11 bases line up with TRBD1. The germline CDR1 and CDR2 sequences are SGHRS and YFSETQ. The CDR3 runs to 15 residues. The ends lost 4 bases at V and 8 bases at J; junction bases unmatched: 7. CDR3 residues: CASSHGQGAREKLFF. Written as DNA, the CDR3 is TGCGCCAGCAGCCACGGACAGGGGGCAAGGGAAAAACTGTTTTTT.